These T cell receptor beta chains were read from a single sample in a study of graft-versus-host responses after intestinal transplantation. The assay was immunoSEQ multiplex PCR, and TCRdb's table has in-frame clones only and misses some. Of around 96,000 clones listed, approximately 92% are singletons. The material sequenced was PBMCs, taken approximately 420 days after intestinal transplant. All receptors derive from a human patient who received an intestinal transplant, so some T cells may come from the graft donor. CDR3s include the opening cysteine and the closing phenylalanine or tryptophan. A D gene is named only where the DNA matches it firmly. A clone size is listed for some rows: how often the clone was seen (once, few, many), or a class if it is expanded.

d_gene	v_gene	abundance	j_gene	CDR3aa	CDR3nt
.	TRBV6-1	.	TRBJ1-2	CASSEARNYGYTF	TGTGCCAGCAGTGAGGCCAGAAACTATGGCTACACCTTC
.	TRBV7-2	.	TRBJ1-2	CASSLIVVDGYTF	TGTGCCAGCAGCTTAATCGTTGTTGATGGCTACACCTTC
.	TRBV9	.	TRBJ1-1	CASSVALKNTEAFF	TGTGCCAGCAGCGTAGCCCTTAAGAACACTGAAGCTTTCTTT
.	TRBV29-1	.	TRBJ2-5	CSATGREETQYF	TGCAGCGCAACAGGGAGGGAAGAGACCCAGTACTTC
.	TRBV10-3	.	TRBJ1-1	CAISRGTEAFF	TGTGCCATCAGTAGGGGGACTGAAGCTTTCTTT
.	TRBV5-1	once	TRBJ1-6	CASSLVGARSLGSYNSPLHF	TGCGCCAGCAGCTTGGTGGGAGCCCGTAGTTTGGGCTCCTATAATTCACCCCTCCACTTT
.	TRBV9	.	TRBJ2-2	CASSPYPGELFF	TGTGCCAGCAGCCCATACCCCGGGGAGCTGTTTTTT
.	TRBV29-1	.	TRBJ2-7	CSVELRDTGSYEQYF	TGCAGCGTTGAACTGAGGGACACAGGCTCCTACGAGCAGTACTTC
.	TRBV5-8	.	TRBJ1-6	CASSSVSSYNSPLHF	TGTGCCAGCAGCTCAGTGAGCTCCTATAATTCACCCCTCCACTTT
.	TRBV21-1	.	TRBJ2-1	CASSPRDRGINEQFF	TGTGCCAGCAGCCCCCGGGACAGGGGTATCAATGAGCAGTTCTTC
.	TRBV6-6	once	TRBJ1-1	CASSWSTEAFF	TGTGCCAGCAGTTGGTCCACTGAAGCTTTCTTT
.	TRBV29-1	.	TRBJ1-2	CSVAGLGYGYTF	TGCAGCGTTGCGGGATTAGGCTATGGCTACACCTTC
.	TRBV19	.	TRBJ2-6	CASSAGFSGANVLTF	TGTGCCAGTAGTGCAGGGTTCTCTGGGGCCAACGTCCTGACTTTC
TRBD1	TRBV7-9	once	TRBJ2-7	CASSLSRQGANEQYF	TGTGCCAGCAGCTTATCCCGGCAGGGGGCTAACGAGCAGTACTTC
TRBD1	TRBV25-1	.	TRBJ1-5	CASSDRGGKQPQHF	TGTGCCAGCAGCGACAGGGGGGGAAAGCAGCCCCAGCATTTT
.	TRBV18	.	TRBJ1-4	CASSPIPNEKLFF	TGTGCCAGCTCACCCATACCCAACGAAAAACTGTTTTTT
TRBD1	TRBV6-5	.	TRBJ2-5	CASSYTQQGAWTQYF	TGTGCCAGCAGTTACACCCAACAGGGGGCGTGGACCCAGTACTTC
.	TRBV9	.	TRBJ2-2	CASSVDEGPTGELFF	TGTGCCAGCAGCGTAGATGAGGGCCCCACCGGGGAGCTGTTTTTT
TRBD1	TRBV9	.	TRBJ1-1	CASSAHPQGTEAFF	TGTGCCAGCAGCGCCCACCCACAGGGGACTGAAGCTTTCTTT
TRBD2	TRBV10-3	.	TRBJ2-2	CAISPLAGDTGELFF	TGTGCCATCAGCCCCCTAGCGGGGGACACCGGGGAGCTGTTTTTT
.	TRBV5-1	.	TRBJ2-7	CASSPPTVTYEQYF	TGCGCCAGCAGCCCTCCGACAGTTACCTACGAGCAGTACTTC
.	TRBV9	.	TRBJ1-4	CASSGGGGENEKLFF	TGTGCCAGCAGCGGCGGCGGAGGGGAGAATGAAAAACTGTTTTTT
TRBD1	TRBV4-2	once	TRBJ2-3	CASSQGRTGASTDTQYF	TGTGCCAGCAGCCAAGGAAGGACAGGGGCTAGCACAGATACGCAGTATTTT
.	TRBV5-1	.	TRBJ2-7	CASRGVSYEQYF	TGCGCCAGCAGGGGGGTCTCCTACGAGCAGTACTTC
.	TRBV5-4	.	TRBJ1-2	CASSLGQTVDYTF	TGTGCCAGCAGCTTGGGCCAAACGGTTGACTACACCTTC
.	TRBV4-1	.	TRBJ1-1	CASSQAGPPNTEAFF	TGCGCCAGCAGCCAGGCTGGACCGCCGAACACTGAAGCTTTCTTT
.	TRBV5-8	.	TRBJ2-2	CASSRYPLGTSLNTGELFF	TGTGCCAGCAGCCGCTACCCCCTTGGGACAAGTCTGAACACCGGGGAGCTGTTTTTT
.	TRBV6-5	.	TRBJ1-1	CASSLSQMNTEAFF	TGTGCCAGCAGTTTGAGTCAGATGAACACTGAAGCTTTCTTT
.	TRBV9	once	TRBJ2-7	CASSVAGTTYEQYF	TGTGCCAGCAGCGTAGCTGGGACAACCTACGAGCAGTACTTC
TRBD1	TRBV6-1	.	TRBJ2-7	CASLDRRRSYEQYF	TGTGCCAGCCTGGACAGGCGTCGCTCCTACGAGCAGTACTTC
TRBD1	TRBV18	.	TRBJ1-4	CASSSGTGDNEKLFF	TGTGCCAGCTCATCGGGGACAGGGGATAATGAAAAACTGTTTTTT
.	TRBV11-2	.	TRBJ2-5	CASSLFGKETQYF	TGTGCCAGCAGCTTATTCGGTAAAGAGACCCAGTACTTC
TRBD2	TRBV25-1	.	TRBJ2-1	CASSSGGGNEQFF	TGTGCCAGCAGTTCCGGGGGGGGCAATGAGCAGTTCTTC
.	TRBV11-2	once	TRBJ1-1	CASTEGPVNTEAFF	TGTGCCAGCACCGAGGGTCCGGTGAACACTGAAGCTTTCTTT
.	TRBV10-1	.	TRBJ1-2	CASSESYGSGGYTF	TGCGCCAGCAGTGAGTCGTATGGTTCTGGGGGCTACACCTTC
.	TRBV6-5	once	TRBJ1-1	CASTSRVAEAFF	TGTGCCAGCACCTCAAGGGTGGCTGAAGCTTTCTTT
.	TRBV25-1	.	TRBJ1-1	CASSDPAGGDTEAFF	TGTGCCAGCAGTGATCCCGCGGGAGGGGACACTGAAGCTTTCTTT
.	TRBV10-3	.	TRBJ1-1	CAISGVATEAFF	TGTGCCATCAGTGGAGTGGCCACTGAAGCTTTCTTT
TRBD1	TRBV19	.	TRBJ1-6	CASSPLQGIGSYNSPLHF	TGTGCCAGTAGTCCACTACAGGGGATTGGCTCCTATAATTCACCCCTCCACTTT
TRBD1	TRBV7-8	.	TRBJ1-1	CASSLARTGVNTEAFF	TGTGCCAGCAGCTTAGCAAGGACAGGGGTGAACACTGAAGCTTTCTTT
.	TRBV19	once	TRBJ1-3	CASSIGHRVPGNTIYF	TGTGCCAGTAGTATAGGTCACAGGGTACCTGGAAACACCATATATTTT
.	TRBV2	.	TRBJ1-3	CASSDVGFSGNTIYF	TGTGCCAGCAGTGACGTTGGGTTCTCTGGAAACACCATATATTTT
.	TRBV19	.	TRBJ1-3	CASSPQDSGDTIYF	TGTGCCAGTAGTCCCCAGGATTCTGGAGACACCATATATTTT
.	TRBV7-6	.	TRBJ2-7	CASSLGRTYEQYF	TGTGCCAGCAGCTTGGGACGGACCTACGAGCAGTACTTC
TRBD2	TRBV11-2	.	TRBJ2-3	CASSSLGTSGDTQYF	TGTGCCAGCAGCTCCCTCGGGACTAGCGGGGATACGCAGTATTTT
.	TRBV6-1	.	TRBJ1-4	CASSPGGEKLFF	TGTGCCAGCAGTCCCGGGGGGGAAAAACTGTTTTTT
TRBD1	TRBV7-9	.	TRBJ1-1	CASSLSTGANTEAFF	TGTGCCAGCAGCTTATCGACAGGGGCGAACACTGAAGCTTTCTTT
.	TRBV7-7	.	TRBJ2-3	CASSLDGMGTQYF	TGTGCTAGCAGCTTAGATGGGATGGGTACGCAGTATTTT
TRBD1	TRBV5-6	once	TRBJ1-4	CASSFRGTNEKLFF	TGTGCCAGCAGCTTCAGGGGGACTAATGAAAAACTGTTTTTT
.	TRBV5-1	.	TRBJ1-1	CASSFGTGIEAFF	TGCGCCAGCAGCTTTGGTACGGGTATTGAAGCTTTCTTT
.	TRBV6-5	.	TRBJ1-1	CASTKMRRENTEAFF	TGTGCCAGCACCAAGATGCGGCGGGAGAACACTGAAGCTTTCTTT
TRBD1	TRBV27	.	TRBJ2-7	CASSRDSSYEQYF	TGTGCCAGCAGCCGGGACAGTTCCTACGAGCAGTACTTC
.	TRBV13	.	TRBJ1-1	CASSLMLGANTEAFF	TGTGCCAGCAGCTTGATGTTAGGGGCGAACACTGAAGCCTTCTTT
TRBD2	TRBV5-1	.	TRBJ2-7	CASSLVAGGPYEQYF	TGCGCCAGCAGCTTGGTAGCGGGGGGGCCCTACGAGCAGTACTTC